The rows below give T cell receptor beta chains drawn from one sample of a study of cytomegalovirus exposure and HLA in healthy donors. Repertoires were generated with immunoSEQ multiplex PCR, while TCRdb's copy carries only in-frame clones and drops some. The table lists almost 200,000 clones, 79% of them singletons. The sample consisted of PBMCs. Receptors were obtained from a woman aged 25 to 39 in good health and CMV-seropositive. The CDR3 runs from the conserved cysteine through the conserved F or W. The order of the fields is clone size, D gene, V gene, J gene, CDR3 protein, CDR3 DNA. D genes are given only for firm matches. The size field is filled for only some rows; it gives once, few, many or a size class.

NA	NA	TRBV4-1	TRBJ2-7	CASSAAPRYEQYF	TGCGCCAGCAGCGCCGCTCCGCGATACGAGCAGTACTTC
NA	TRBD1	TRBV2	TRBJ1-2	CASSPGTGTNGYTF	TGTGCCAGCAGTCCCGGGACAGGGACCAATGGCTACACCTTC
NA	TRBD2	TRBV7-9	TRBJ2-7	CASSPREGGYEQYF	TGTGCCAGCAGCCCCCGGGAGGGTGGGTACGAGCAGTACTTC
NA	NA	TRBV6-1	TRBJ2-7	CASRSRLYEQYF	TGTGCCAGCAGATCGCGGCTATACGAGCAGTACTTC
NA	NA	TRBV21-1	TRBJ2-2	CASSKGHPNTGELFF	TGTGCCAGCAGCAAAGGACACCCGAACACCGGGGAGCTGTTTTTT
NA	TRBD2	TRBV4-3	TRBJ2-5	CASSQRIAGSEETQYF	TGCGCCAGCAGCCAAAGAATAGCGGGAAGTGAGGAGACCCAGTACTTC
NA	NA	TRBV29-1	TRBJ2-2	CSVVGPAGGFGELFF	TGCAGCGTTGTCGGGCCGGCGGGCGGGTTCGGGGAGCTGTTTTTT
NA	TRBD2	TRBV6-4	TRBJ2-3	CASSDPWKREGHGTDTQYF	TGTGCCAGCAGTGACCCGTGGAAGCGGGAGGGCCACGGCACAGATACGCAGTATTTT
NA	NA	TRBV6-5	TRBJ2-1	CASSYGQPYNEQFF	TGTGCCAGCAGTTACGGACAGCCCTACAATGAGCAGTTCTTC
NA	TRBD1	TRBV5-4	TRBJ1-4	CASSWKDRGHEKLFF	TGTGCCAGCAGCTGGAAGGACAGGGGGCATGAAAAACTGTTTTTT
NA	TRBD2	TRBV10-1	TRBJ2-1	CASSDGGVDNEQFF	TGCGCCAGCAGTGACGGGGGGGTCGACAATGAGCAGTTCTTC
NA	TRBD2	TRBV15	TRBJ2-3	CATSTGLAGVTDTQYF	TGTGCCACCAGCACCGGACTAGCGGGAGTCACAGATACGCAGTATTTT
NA	NA	TRBV9	TRBJ1-1	CASSPQGPNTEAFF	TGTGCCAGCAGCCCTCAGGGGCCAAACACTGAAGCTTTCTTT
NA	NA	TRBV2	TRBJ2-5	CASSGDFQETQYF	TGTGCCAGCAGCGGGGACTTCCAAGAGACCCAGTACTTC
few	NA	TRBV25-1	TRBJ1-1	CASAGDTEAFF	TGTGCCAGCGCAGGGGACACTGAAGCTTTCTTT
NA	NA	TRBV20-1	TRBJ2-7	CSANGNEQYF	TGCAGTGCTAACGGGAACGAGCAGTACTTC
NA	NA	TRBV11-2	TRBJ2-1	CASSLGGQYNEQFF	TGTGCCAGCAGCTTAGGCGGACAGTACAATGAGCAGTTCTTC
NA	NA	TRBV11-3	TRBJ1-4	CASSTRTDTNEKLFF	TGTGCCAGCAGCACCAGGACAGATACTAATGAAAAACTGTTTTTT
NA	TRBD1	TRBV11-3	TRBJ1-4	CASSLDRETTNEKLFF	TGTGCCAGCAGCCTAGACAGGGAAACAACTAATGAAAAACTGTTTTTT
NA	TRBD2	TRBV6-6	TRBJ2-2	CAREAGGPHTGELFF	TGTGCCAGAGAGGCGGGAGGGCCCCACACCGGGGAGCTGTTTTTT
NA	NA	TRBV9	TRBJ1-3	CASSVPPVPSGNTIYF	TGTGCCAGCAGCGTACCCCCGGTGCCCTCTGGAAACACCATATATTTT
NA	NA	TRBV7-2	TRBJ1-3	CASSFADSYSGNTIYF	TGTGCCAGCAGCTTCGCAGACAGCTACTCTGGAAACACCATATATTTT
NA	NA	TRBV29-1	TRBJ1-4	CSVQRGANEKLFF	TGCAGCGTTCAACGGGGGGCAAATGAAAAACTGTTTTTT
few	NA	TRBV30	TRBJ1-1	CAWKITDSSDTEAFF	TGTGCCTGGAAGATAACGGACAGTTCCGACACTGAAGCTTTCTTT
NA	NA	TRBV18	TRBJ2-5	CASSPPRGNEETQYF	TGTGCCAGCTCACCACCGAGGGGGAATGAAGAGACCCAGTACTTC
NA	NA	TRBV7-2	TRBJ1-2	CASSDGIYYGYTF	TGTGCCAGCAGCGACGGGATTTACTATGGCTACACCTTC
once	TRBD2	TRBV7-2	TRBJ2-3	CASSLAGRVDTQYF	TGTGCCAGCAGCTTAGCGGGGAGGGTAGATACGCAGTATTTT